The present TCR beta chain was sequenced within a study of cytomegalovirus exposure and HLA in healthy donors. 13 Jbeta primers and 60 Vbeta primers were used for the PCR. Data came from immunoSEQ multiplex PCR; TCRdb stores just in-frame clones and leaves some out. The sample consists of roughly 60,000 clones, 70% to 75% of them appearing once. The origin of this receptor is a woman under 40 in good health and CMV-seronegative. Material: PBMCs.

The CDR3 coding sequence is TGTGCCAGCAGCTTCGACAGGGGGGGCAATCAGCCCCAGCATTTT. This encodes CASSFDRGGNQPQHF. The chain uses TRBV11-2 and TRBJ1-5; 9 nucleotides line up with TRBD1. V was clipped by 3 bases and J by 2 bases; unmatched bases: 2. Germline V CDR1 and CDR2: SGHAT, FQNNGV. The CDR3 runs to 15 residues.